The clone carrying this TCR beta chain was seen a few times. The antigen remains undetermined. The data were taken from a study of radiotherapy plus CTLA-4 blockade in lung cancer. Study-wide findings and caveats: Expansion of tumor-derived TCR clones was observed in blood after radiotherapy plus ipilimumab. The best predictor of response was reported to be early blood T cell clone dynamics, with interferon-beta.

This CDR3 contains 15 residues. Trimming removed 6 bases at V and 0 bases at J, with 13 bases between. Germline V CDR1 and CDR2: LGHNA, YNFKEQ. Clones were read by immunoSEQ multiplex PCR, and TCRdb kept only the in-frame ones, dropping some. The sample has under 95,000 clones, approximately 84% seen once. This sequence originates from a human donor with non-small cell lung cancer who had stable disease on radiotherapy plus ipilimumab. This sample comprised peripheral blood, obtained from a patient treated with radiotherapy plus ipilimumab. The rearrangement uses TRBV4-2 and TRBJ2-3; D uncertain. CDR3 bases: TGTGCCAGCAGTTCAACGCTCGTTAGCACAGATACGCAGTATTTT. Its protein product is CASSSTLVSTDTQYF.